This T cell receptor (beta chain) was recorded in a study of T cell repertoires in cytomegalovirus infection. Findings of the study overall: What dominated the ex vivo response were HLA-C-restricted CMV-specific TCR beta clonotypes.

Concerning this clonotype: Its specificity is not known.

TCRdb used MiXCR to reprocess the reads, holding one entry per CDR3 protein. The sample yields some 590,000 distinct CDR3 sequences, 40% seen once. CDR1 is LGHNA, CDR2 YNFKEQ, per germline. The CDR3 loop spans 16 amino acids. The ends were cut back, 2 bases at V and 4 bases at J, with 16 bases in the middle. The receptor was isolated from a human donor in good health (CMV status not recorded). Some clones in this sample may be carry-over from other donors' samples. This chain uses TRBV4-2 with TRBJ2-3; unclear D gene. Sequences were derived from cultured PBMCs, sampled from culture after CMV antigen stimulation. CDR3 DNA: TGTGCCAGCAGCCAACCTAGAGGTGGAAGCGCAGATACGCAGTATTTT. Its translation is CASSQPRGGSADTQYF.